This entry features one T cell receptor beta chain sequence. Its antigen is not identified. The donors, healthy Caucasians from Russia, were aged about 6 to 95. The authors ran a second PCR of about 7 to 11 cycles using a sample-barcoded 5' primer and a J-beta primer mix. Each CDR3 protein is one row after TCRdb ran MiXCR on the 5' RACE reads. The sample has more than 800,000 distinct CDR3 sequences, more than 25% seen once. These data come from a study of blood T cells in healthy people across ages. Study summary: Through template switching, about one barcoded beta molecule was captured per two T cells, as measured in model experiments.

Study-wide results and limits: The CMV status of each donor remained undetermined, and this could have confounded shifts in expanded clonotypes.

CDR3 size: 14 residues. Trimming took 5 bases from V and 8 from J; bases not matched to a gene: 9. Germline loops: CDR1 DFQATT, CDR2 SNEGSKA (reference sequence). This clonotype was sampled from an elderly woman in good health. The chain links TRBV20-1 to TRBJ2-1; 10 bases are shared with TRBD2. Sequencing was carried out using blood. As DNA, the CDR3 is TGCAGTGCTTCACCTAGCGGGAGAGAGTATGAGCAGTTCTTC. This encodes CSASPSGREYEQFF.